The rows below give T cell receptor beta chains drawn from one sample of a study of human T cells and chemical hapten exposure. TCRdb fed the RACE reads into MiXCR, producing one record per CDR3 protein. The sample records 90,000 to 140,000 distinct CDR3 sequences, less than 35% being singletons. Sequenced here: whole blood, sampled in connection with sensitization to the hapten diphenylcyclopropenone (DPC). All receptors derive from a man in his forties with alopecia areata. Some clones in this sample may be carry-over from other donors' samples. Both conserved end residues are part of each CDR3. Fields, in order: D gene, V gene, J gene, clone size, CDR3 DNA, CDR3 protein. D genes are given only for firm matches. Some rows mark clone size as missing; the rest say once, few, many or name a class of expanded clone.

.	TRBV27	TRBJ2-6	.	TGTGCCAGCAGTTTAAAGGCCGACGGTGCCGGCTCTGGGGCCAACGTCCTGACTTTC	CASSLKADGAGSGANVLTF
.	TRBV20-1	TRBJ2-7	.	TGCAGTGCGGAGCCGGGACCCACTCTCGGGCAGTACTTC	CSAEPGPTLGQYF
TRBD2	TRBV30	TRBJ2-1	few	TGTGCCTGTCCCAGCGGGAGTGGGAATGAGCAGTTCTTC	CACPSGSGNEQFF
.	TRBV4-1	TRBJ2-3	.	TGCGCCAGCAGCCAGAACGTTCGCACAGATACGCAGTATTTT	CASSQNVRTDTQYF
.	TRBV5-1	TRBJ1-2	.	TGCGCCAGCAGCACAAACACAGGGAGCTATGGCTACACCTTC	CASSTNTGSYGYTF
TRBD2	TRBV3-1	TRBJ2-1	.	TGTGCCAGCAGCCAACCGGGACTAACCTACAATGAGCAGTTCTTC	CASSQPGLTYNEQFF
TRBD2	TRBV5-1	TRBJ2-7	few	TGCGCCAGCAGCCGTGGACTAGCGGGCCCCCCCCACGAGCAGTACTTC	CASSRGLAGPPHEQYF
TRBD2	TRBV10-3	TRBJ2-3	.	TGTGCCATAAGACTAGCAGCTAGCACAGATACGCAGTATTTT	CAIRLAASTDTQYF
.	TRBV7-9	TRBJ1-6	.	TGTGCCAGCAGCTTCGTCGTTGGGGGTGGTAATTCACCCCTCCACTTT	CASSFVVGGGNSPLHF
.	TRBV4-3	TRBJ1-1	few	TGCGCCAGCAGCCAAGAGAGCTGGGGCGAAGCTTTCTTT	CASSQESWGEAFF
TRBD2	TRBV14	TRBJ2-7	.	TGTGCCAGCAGCCAAGATAGGGCTAGCGGGAGGGCCGAAGACGAGCAGTACTTC	CASSQDRASGRAEDEQYF
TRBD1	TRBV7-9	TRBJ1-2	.	TGTGCCAGCAGCTTCCGTTCCGGACAGGGAGAAGGCTACACCTTC	CASSFRSGQGEGYTF
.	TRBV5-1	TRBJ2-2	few	TGCGCCAGCAGCTTGATCCCGGGCTCGAACACCGGGGAGCTGTTTTTT	CASSLIPGSNTGELFF
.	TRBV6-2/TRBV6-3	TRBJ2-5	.	TGTGCCAGCAGTTACCCCCTTACAGGTAGCCAAGAGACCCAGTACTTC	CASSYPLTGSQETQYF
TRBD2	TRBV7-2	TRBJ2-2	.	TGTGCCAGCAGCTCCCGGACTAGCGGGACGAACACCGGGGAGCTGTTTTTT	CASSSRTSGTNTGELFF
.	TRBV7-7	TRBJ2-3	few	TGTGCTAGCAGCCTCATCGGAGAGGATACGCAGTATTTT	CASSLIGEDTQYF
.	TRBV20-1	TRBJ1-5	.	TGCAGTGCTAGGGGGCCGAATCAGCCCCAGCATTTT	CSARGPNQPQHF
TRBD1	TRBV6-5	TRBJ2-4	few	TGTGCCAGCAAAGACAGGGGAGCAAAAAACATTCAGTACTTC	CASKDRGAKNIQYF
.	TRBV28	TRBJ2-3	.	TGTGCCAGCAGTTTTCCTGGTCCAGATACGCAGTATTTT	CASSFPGPDTQYF
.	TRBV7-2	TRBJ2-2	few	TGTGCCAGCAGCTTATTTGCAGAAGGCACCGGGGAGCTGTTTTTT	CASSLFAEGTGELFF
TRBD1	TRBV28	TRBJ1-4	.	TGTGCCAGTACCGGGACAGGGGGTGCAACTAATGAAAAACTGTTTTTT	CASTGTGGATNEKLFF
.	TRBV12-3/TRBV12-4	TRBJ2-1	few	TGTGCCAGCAGCATTTCGGGACTCGGGGTGTTCTTC	CASSISGLGVFF
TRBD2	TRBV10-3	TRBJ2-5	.	TGTGCCACTGCAGCGGGAGGGCTGCAGGAGACCCAGTACTTC	CATAAGGLQETQYF
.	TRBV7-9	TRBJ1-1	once	TGTGCCAGCAGCTTAGACGGGGACACTGAAGCTTTCTTT	CASSLDGDTEAFF
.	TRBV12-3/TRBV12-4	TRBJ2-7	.	TGTGCCAGCAGTTTCCGTCAGAGCTCCTACGAGCAGTACTTC	CASSFRQSSYEQYF
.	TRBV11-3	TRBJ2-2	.	TGTGCCAGCAGCTTAGTCAACACCGGGGAGCTGTTTTTT	CASSLVNTGELFF
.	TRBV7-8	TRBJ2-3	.	TGTGCCAGCAGCTTATATTTGTCTGAGGCGCAGTATTTT	CASSLYLSEAQYF
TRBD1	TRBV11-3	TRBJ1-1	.	TGTGCCAGCGGGAGGGGGCTGGTCACTGAAGCTTTCTTT	CASGRGLVTEAFF
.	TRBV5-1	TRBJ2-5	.	TGCGCCAGCAGTTCCCAAAGCAGGGGAAAGGAGACCCAGTACTTC	CASSSQSRGKETQYF
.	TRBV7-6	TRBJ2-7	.	TGTGCCAGCAGCTCACCGGGCAGCCCCTACGAGCAGTACTTC	CASSSPGSPYEQYF
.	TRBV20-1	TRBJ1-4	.	TGCAGTGCTAGAGGGGGGTTTAGAGAAAAACTGTTTTTT	CSARGGFREKLFF
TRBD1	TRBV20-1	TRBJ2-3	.	TGCAGTGCTAGAGGTAGCCGGACAGGATTTGATACGCAGTATTTT	CSARGSRTGFDTQYF
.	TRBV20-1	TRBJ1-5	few	TGCAGTGCTAGTGGCGAGGATGGACGAATCTATCAGCCCCAGCATTTT	CSASGEDGRIYQPQHF
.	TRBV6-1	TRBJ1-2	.	TGTGCCAGCAGAACCGGAAGAAGTGTTCCAACGGGCTACACCTTC	CASRTGRSVPTGYTF
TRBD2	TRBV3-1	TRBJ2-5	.	TGTGCCAGCAGCCAAGATACTAGCGGGATGGTGACCCAGTACTTC	CASSQDTSGMVTQYF
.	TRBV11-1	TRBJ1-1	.	TGTGCCAGCAGTCCTCCTCCAGGCACTGAAGCTTTCTTT	CASSPPPGTEAFF
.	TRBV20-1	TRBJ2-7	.	TGCAGTGCTAGTTGGCTAGCCGCCTACGAGCAGTACTTC	CSASWLAAYEQYF
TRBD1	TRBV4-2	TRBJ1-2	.	TGTGCCAGCAGCCAAGAAGGGACAGTTAACTATGGCTACACCTTC	CASSQEGTVNYGYTF
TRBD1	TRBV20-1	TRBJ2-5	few	TGCAGTGCTAGAACCACAGGGGGGAAGACCCAGTACTTC	CSARTTGGKTQYF
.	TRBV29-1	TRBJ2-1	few	TGCAGCGTTGAAGATCTTCGAATGGGCACCACCCGCAGCAATGAGCAGTTCTTC	CSVEDLRMGTTRSNEQFF
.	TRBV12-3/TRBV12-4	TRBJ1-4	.	TGTGCCAGCAGCCCCTCTACTGAAAAACTGTTTTTT	CASSPSTEKLFF
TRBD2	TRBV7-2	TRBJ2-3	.	TGTGCCAGCAGCTTAGCGACCCGACTAGCGGCCGCAGATACGCAGTATTTT	CASSLATRLAAADTQYF
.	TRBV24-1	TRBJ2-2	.	TGTGCCACCTCGACGGGCACCGGGGAGCTGTTTTTT	CATSTGTGELFF
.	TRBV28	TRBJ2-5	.	TGTGCCAGCAAACTTGGGTTAACAGGGGAGGTAGAGACCCAGTACTTC	CASKLGLTGEVETQYF
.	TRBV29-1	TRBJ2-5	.	TGCAGCGTTGTTTTGCACACGGAGACCCAGTACTTC	CSVVLHTETQYF
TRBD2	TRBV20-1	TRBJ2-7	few	TGCAGTACGAGGGGGGTAGCGGGACTGCAGTACTTC	CSTRGVAGLQYF
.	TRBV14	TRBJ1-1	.	TGTGCCAGCAGCTACTTGGACGGGAGTGAAGCTTTCTTT	CASSYLDGSEAFF
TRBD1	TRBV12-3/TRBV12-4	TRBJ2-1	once	TGTGCCAGCAGCCCAGGGGGTGAGCAGTTCTTC	CASSPGGEQFF
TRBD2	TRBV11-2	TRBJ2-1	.	TGTGCCAGCAGCCCCGGTTCGTTAGCGGGACCTTACAATGAGCAGTTCTTC	CASSPGSLAGPYNEQFF
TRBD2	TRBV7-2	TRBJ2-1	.	TGTGCCAGCAGCTCTCCGGCTAGCGGGGCGTTAGAGCAGTTCTTC	CASSSPASGALEQFF
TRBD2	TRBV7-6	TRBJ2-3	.	TGTGCCAGCACCACCGGGGGGGGAGATACGCAGTATTTT	CASTTGGGDTQYF
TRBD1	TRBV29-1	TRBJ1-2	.	TGCAGCGTTGATGGGGCGGGACAGGGCTATGGCTACACCTTC	CSVDGAGQGYGYTF
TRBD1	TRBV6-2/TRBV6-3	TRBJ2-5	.	TGTGCCAGCAGTTACTCCGGGACAGCCCCGGCGACCCAGTACTTC	CASSYSGTAPATQYF
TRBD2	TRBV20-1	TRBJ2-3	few	TGCAGTGCTAGAGATCTGACTAGCGGGAGCTTAGGCTATACGCAGTATTTT	CSARDLTSGSLGYTQYF
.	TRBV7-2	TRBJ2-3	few	TGTGCCAGCATCTTGGGGGCCTCGACTCCCGCAGATACGCAGTATTTT	CASILGASTPADTQYF
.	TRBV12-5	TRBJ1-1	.	TGTGCTAGTGGTTTGGTCCCGCCGGGAACTGAAGCTTTCTTT	CASGLVPPGTEAFF